This T cell receptor (beta chain) originates from a study of blood T cell repertoires in COVID-19. Study at large: The study drew acute and convalescent COVID-19 samples from the United States, Italy and Spain. PBMCs, B-cell-depleted T cells, or T cells were the source of the cDNA or gDNA that made up the material.

Germline CDR1 is SGHTA and CDR2 is FQGNSA. This CDR3 is 15 amino acids long. Trimming took off 0 bases at V and 0 bases at J, with 3 bases between the two ends. On this clone: Other DNA sequences in the same sample also yield this CDR3.

Seattle patients were enrolled while actively infected and followed longitudinally. Per the study methods: For nucleated cells, counts were estimated from reference gene primer amplification. Sequencing used immunoSEQ multiplex PCR; TCRdb keeps in-frame clones, though not all of them. That table gives V, J and clone size, and the DNA gave D and trimming. The sample yields 250,000 to 300,000 clones, 85% to 90% seen once. The chain is built from TRBV7-2 and TRBJ1-6; no firm D call. The sequenced sample was peripheral blood. The TCR sequence derives from a woman aged 60-75 years with COVID-19, enrolled during active disease. CDR3 nucleotide sequence: TGTGCCAGCAGCTTAGCCAGCTCCTATAATTCACCCCTCCACTTT. It encodes CASSLASSYNSPLHF.